The 29 T cell receptor beta chains given below trace back to one sample, sequenced in a study of low-dose radiotherapy and immunotherapy resistance in tumors. First-strand cDNA relied on TRAV- and TRBV-specific primers spanning alpha and beta chains. PCR amplification of the TCRs was performed with Phusion for 20 to 25 PCR cycles, and it relied on a constant-region primer together with a V-primer adapter. TCRdb independently ran MiXCR on the reads; one entry per CDR3 protein. This table holds 80,000 to 95,000 distinct CDR3 sequences, roughly a tenth found once. The sample's time point: before trial treatment. The sequenced sample was PBMCs, obtained before treatment. These receptors all come from a male donor with prostate cancer.

This clonotype was counted at least ten times. The chain links TRBV7-6 to TRBJ2-3, with D uncertain. Germline V gene lookup returns CDR1 SGHVS and CDR2 FNYEAQ. This CDR3 is built from 12 residues. V dropped 4 bases and J dropped 5 bases, with 7 bases sitting between them. This CDR3 is CASSSTIDTQYF. The CDR3 DNA is TGTGCCAGCAGCTCGACCATAGATACGCAGTATTTT.

Ten or more counts support this clonotype. The rearrangement uses TRBV28 and TRBJ2-7; tentative D call: TRBD2 (6 bases). The CDR3 has 14 amino acids. Germline-derived CDR1 and CDR2 are MDHEN and SYDVKM. V lost 2 bases and J 0 bases, leaving 8 bases between the germline ends. The CDR3 loop reads CASSLDGGSYEQYF. CDR3 nucleotide sequence: TGTGCCAGCAGTTTAGACGGGGGCTCCTACGAGCAGTACTTC.

This clonotype was counted ten times or more. This chain joins TRBV28 and TRBJ2-5; 9 bases are shared with TRBD2. CDR1 and CDR2 from the germline V gene are MDHEN and SYDVKM. V was clipped by 9 bases and J by 5 bases; unmatched bases: 10. The CDR3 contains 14 residues. The CDR3 DNA reads TGTGCCAGTAGACTAGCGGCCTTCGGGGAGACCCAGTACTTC. Translating gives CASRLAAFGETQYF.

This sequence joins TRBV4-1 and TRBJ2-5, with 10 nucleotides matching TRBD2. The CDR3 sequence is 17 residues long. The trim removed 0 bases at V and 5 bases at J, leaving 9 bases unmatched. Per germline, CDR1 MGHRA and CDR2 YSYEKL. The CDR3 bases are TGCGCCAGCAGCCAAGAATCAGCGGGAGGGCCAGAGGAGACCCAGTACTTC. This codes for CASSQESAGGPEETQYF.

Many counts were recorded for this clonotype. This chain joins TRBV7-9 and TRBJ2-5; D is undetermined. Trimming removed 5 bases from V and 6 bases from J, with 16 bases in between. From germline, CDR1 is SEHNR and CDR2 FQNEAQ (reference sequence). The CDR3 is made up of 14 amino acids. The CDR3 region is CASSHPDGPKTQYF. CDR3 in DNA: TGTGCCAGCAGCCACCCCGATGGGCCCAAGACCCAGTACTTC.

Ten or more counts support this clonotype. The chain carries TRBV4-2 and TRBJ2-7, with TRBD2 matching 12 bases. After removal of 0 bases from V and 2 bases from J, the junction contained 2 bases not matched to a gene. The germline V gene encodes CDR1 LGHNA and CDR2 YNFKEQ. The length of the CDR3 is 16 residues. CDR3 residues: CASSQDRTSGAYEQYF. The CDR3 bases are TGTGCCAGCAGCCAAGATCGGACTAGCGGGGCCTACGAGCAGTACTTC.

CDR3 sequence reads: CASTRLAGTTSTDTQYF. The CDR3 region has the DNA TGTGCCAGCACCAGACTAGCGGGAACGACTAGCACAGATACGCAGTATTTT. The chain is built from TRBV9 and TRBJ2-3; 11 nucleotides match TRBD2. From germline, CDR1 is SGDLS and CDR2 YYNGEE. J was trimmed by 0 bases and V by 6 bases; bases with no gene match: 9. CDR3 length: 17 amino acids. Full variable domain (missing parts from reference TRBV9 and TRBJ2-3): DSGVTQTPKHLITATGQRVTLRCSPRSGDLSVYWYQQSLDQGLQFLIQYYNGEERAKGNILERFSAQQFPDLHSELNLSSLELGDSALYFCASTRLAGTTSTDTQYFGPGTRLTVL.

This clonotype was counted many times. This chain joins TRBV20-1 and TRBJ2-1; 7 bases line up with TRBD1. With V trimmed by 6 bases and J by 0 bases, 8 bases remained unmatched. CDR1 is DFQATT and CDR2 is SNEGSKA in the germline V gene (reference sequence). The CDR3 runs 15 residues. CDR3 region: CSAPRGGPSYNEQFF. The CDR3 nucleotides read TGCAGTGCCCCCAGAGGGGGCCCCTCCTACAATGAGCAGTTCTTC.

This clonotype was seen many times. The V and J genes are TRBV20-1 and TRBJ2-4; 10 bases are a match to TRBD1. This CDR3 comprises 17 residues. After removal of 6 bases from V and 0 bases from J, the junction contained 11 bases not matched to a gene. CDR1 is DFQATT and CDR2 is SNEGSKA in the germline V gene (reference sequence). The CDR3 spells CSAFPGQGPLAKNIQYF. CDR3 bases: TGCAGTGCGTTTCCGGGACAGGGGCCCTTAGCCAAAAACATTCAGTACTTC.

This clonotype was recorded many times. The chain is built from TRBV6-2 or TRBV6-3 and TRBJ1-6; TRBD1 aligns across 7 bases. CDR3 size: 17 residues. Germline CDR1 MNHEY, CDR2 SVGEGT. Trimming at V came to 2 bases and at J to 9 bases, leaving 13 bases not matched to a gene. CDR3: CASSYASKTGRVSPLHF. CDR3 bases: TGTGCCAGCAGTTACGCTTCCAAGACAGGGAGGGTTTCACCCCTCCACTTT.

Many counts were recorded for this clonotype. This chain uses TRBV30 with TRBJ1-5, with TRBD1 identical over 7 bases. V was clipped by 5 bases and J by 1 base; unmatched bases: 5. Germline V gene lookup returns CDR1 GTSNPN and CDR2 SVGIG (reference sequence). The CDR3 is 14 residues long. CDR3 in amino acids: CAWAGQASNQPQHF. CDR3 nucleotides: TGTGCCTGGGCAGGACAGGCAAGCAATCAGCCCCAGCATTTT.

This clonotype was detected many times. V gene TRBV6-2 or TRBV6-3 combines with J gene TRBJ2-2; D unclear. There are 13 residues in the CDR3. V was cut by 4 bases and J by 5 bases, with 8 bases left in between. Germline CDR1 and CDR2: MNHEY and SVGEGT. DNA for the CDR3: TGTGCCAGCAGTTCCCTCCAGACCGGGGAGCTGTTTTTT. Encoded protein: CASSSLQTGELFF.

A few counts support this clonotype. The rearrangement links TRBV14 to TRBJ2-1; 7 nucleotides agree with TRBD2. Trimming took 1 base from V and 6 from J; bases not matched to a gene: 6. Per the germline V gene, CDR1 is SGHDN and CDR2 is FVKESK. The CDR3 loop spans 15 amino acids. CDR3 nucleotides: TGTGCCAGCAGCCAAGGCGGGAGCCCCCCCAATGAGCAGTTCTTC. Translation: CASSQGGSPPNEQFF.

In its sample, this clonotype was seen many times. The V call is TRBV12-3 or TRBV12-4, the J call TRBJ2-7; the D call may be TRBD1 or TRBD2 (5 bases each). V lost 10 bases, J lost 2 bases, and 15 bases lay in between. This CDR3 region has 13 residues. This CDR3 is CANSRGITYEQYF. The CDR3 DNA follows: TGTGCCAACTCCCGGGGCATTACCTACGAGCAGTACTTC.

There are many counts of this clonotype. V gene TRBV30 combines with J gene TRBJ1-2; a possible D gene is TRBD1 (5 bases). The CDR3 is 11 residues long. CDR1 and CDR2 from the germline V gene are GTSNPN and SVGIG (reference sequence). The DNA for the CDR3 is TGTGCGGCGGGGGCTAACTATGGCTACACCTTC. It encodes CAAGANYGYTF. Combining the CDR3 with reference TRBV30 and TRBJ1-2 gives the whole variable domain SQTIHQWPATLVQPVGSPLSLECTVEGTSNPNLYWYRQAAGRGLQLLFYSVGIGQISSEVPQNLSASRPQDRQFILSSKKLLLSDSGFYLCAAGANYGYTFGSGTRLTVV.

The chain links TRBV2 to TRBJ2-3; possible D gene TRBD2, 6 bases. Germline V CDR1 and CDR2: SNHLY, FYNNEI. The V gene lost 6 bases and the J gene lost 3 bases, with 16 bases spanning the gap. This CDR3 is built from 15 residues. The CDR3: CASSRFLAGTDTQYF. Written as DNA, the CDR3 is TGTGCCAGCAGCCGTTTTCTGGCGGGGACAGATACGCAGTATTTT.

This clonotype came up many times. The gene calls are TRBV20-1 and TRBJ2-5; D gene uncertain. Trimming stripped 0 bases from V and 1 base from J, with 6 bases between. Germline values: CDR1 DFQATT, CDR2 SNEGSKA (reference sequence). CDR3 length equals 13 residues. CDR3 sequence reads: CSARDTFQETQYF. The CDR3 nucleotides are TGCAGTGCTAGAGACACATTCCAAGAGACCCAGTACTTC.

This clonotype was detected ten times or more. This rearrangement joins TRBV5-6 to TRBJ1-1; weak D call: TRBD1 (5 bases). This CDR3 spans 14 amino acids. Trimming removed 5 bases from V and 1 base from J, with 12 bases in between. The germline gives CDR1 SGHDT, CDR2 YYEEEE. The CDR3 region is CASSLGTENTEAFF. The CDR3 DNA reads as TGTGCCAGCAGTCTCGGGACGGAGAACACTGAAGCTTTCTTT.

This clonotype was seen many times. This chain uses TRBV7-9 with TRBJ2-1; 10 bases are a match to TRBD2. V lost 5 bases and J lost 2; bases outside the gene matches: 3. This CDR3 has 15 residues. Germline CDR1 SEHNR, CDR2 FQNEAQ (reference sequence). CDR3 in amino acids: CASSPSGSPYNEQFF. Here the CDR3 DNA reads TGTGCCAGCAGCCCTAGCGGGAGCCCCTACAATGAGCAGTTCTTC.

This clonotype showed up many times. V and J are TRBV6-4 and TRBJ1-3; D remains ambiguous. Trimming took off 4 bases at V and 6 bases at J, with 13 bases between the two ends. The length of the CDR3 is 14 residues. Germline-derived CDR1 and CDR2 are MRHNA and SNTAGT. The CDR3 reads CASSVQMRSNTIYF. Here the CDR3 DNA reads TGTGCCAGCAGTGTCCAGATGAGATCAAACACCATATATTTT.

In this sample, this clonotype turned up many times. The V call is TRBV2, the J call TRBJ1-3; a possible D gene is TRBD1 (5 bases). Trimming took off 8 bases at V and 4 bases at J, with 15 bases between the two ends. CDR1 is SNHLY and CDR2 is FYNNEI in the germline V gene. The length of the CDR3 is 14 residues. CDR3 bases: TGTGCCAGCCTTATAGCGGGGCGCGGAAACACCATATATTTT. It encodes CASLIAGRGNTIYF.

This clonotype was detected ten times or more. The genes are TRBV27 and TRBJ2-5, with D possibly being TRBD1 (8 bases). CDR1 and CDR2 from the germline V gene are MNHEY and SMNVEV (reference sequence). Trimming shortened V by 7 bases and J by 5 bases, and 14 bases separated the two germline ends. The CDR3 extends over 13 amino acids. Here the CDR3 DNA reads TGTGCCAGCAACCACAGGGGGGGGGAGACCCAGTACTTC. Protein sequence: CASNHRGGETQYF.

This clonotype was seen ten or more times. This chain links TRBV28 with TRBJ1-4; D is perhaps TRBD1 (6 bases). Germline V gene sequence: CDR1 MDHEN, CDR2 SYDVKM. Trimming removed 4 bases at V and 8 bases at J, with 11 bases between. There are 13 residues in the CDR3. CDR3 in DNA: TGTGCCAGCAGTTCGAACAGGGTGGAAAAACTGTTTTTT. It encodes CASSSNRVEKLFF.

This clonotype occurred many times. V gene TRBV20-1 combines with J gene TRBJ2-3, with TRBD1 as a possible D gene (5 bases). The V and J ends lost 2 bases and 0 bases respectively, with 6 bases between them. The CDR3 is 13 residues long. Germline lookup yields CDR1 DFQATT and CDR2 SNEGSKA (reference sequence). CDR3 loop: CSARRQSTDTQYF. The CDR3 DNA sequence: TGCAGTGCTAGAAGACAGAGCACAGATACGCAGTATTTT.

This clonotype was recorded many times. This sequence joins TRBV28 and TRBJ1-6; D is perhaps TRBD1 (6 bases). Looked up from germline, CDR1 is MDHEN and CDR2 is SYDVKM. The CDR3 has 12 amino acids. The V gene lost 11 bases and the J gene lost 8 bases, with 13 bases spanning the gap. In DNA, the CDR3 is TGTGCCGCTTGGTCAGGGGATTCACCCCTCCACTTT. It yields the protein CAAWSGDSPLHF.

This clonotype was counted many times. The chain has TRBV10-3 and TRBJ2-1; 7 bases map to TRBD1. The CDR3 spans 14 residues. The V segment lost 4 bases and the J segment 3 bases; nucleotides outside the gene matches: 3. Per germline, CDR1 ENHRY and CDR2 SYGVKD. CDR3 nucleotides: TGTGCCATCAGTGGACAGGGTATCTACAATGAGCAGTTCTTC. This gives the protein CAISGQGIYNEQFF.

This clonotype has ten or more counts. The chain uses TRBV7-3 and TRBJ1-1; TRBD1 matches 8 bases. The V segment lost 5 bases and the J segment 4 bases; nucleotides outside the gene matches: 3. This CDR3 region has 13 residues. Germline V gene sequence: CDR1 SGHTA, CDR2 FQGTGA. The CDR3 DNA follows: TGTGCCAGCAGCGTCCAGGGGGCCACTGAAGCTTTCTTT. The encoded protein is CASSVQGATEAFF. The complete variable domain, with remaining parts taken from reference TRBV7-3 and TRBJ1-1, reads GAGVSQTPSNKVTEKGKYVELRCDPISGHTALYWYRQSLGQGPEFLIYFQGTGAADDSGLPNDRFFAVRPEGSVSTLKIQRTERGDSAVYLCASSVQGATEAFFGQGTRLTVV.

This clonotype has a count of ten or more. This CDR3 is CASSTGTGAPFF. The DNA for the CDR3 is TGTGCCAGCAGTACCGGGACGGGGGCTCCGTTCTTT. The chain employs TRBV27 and TRBJ1-1; a weak D match, TRBD1 (6 bases). The CDR3 extends over 12 amino acids. Germline CDR1 MNHEY, CDR2 SMNVEV (reference sequence). Trimming removed 5 bases at V and 14 bases at J, with 18 bases between.

The table lists this clonotype with many counts. The J gene is TRBJ1-1, the V gene TRBV3-1, with 9 bases lining up with TRBD1. Trimming took 6 bases from V and 8 from J; bases not matched to a gene: 1. Germline V gene lookup returns CDR1 LGHDT and CDR2 YNNKEL (reference sequence). The CDR3 runs to 11 residues. In DNA form, the CDR3 reads TGTGCCAGCAGGGGGACAGGGGAAGCTTTCTTT. It is translated as CASRGTGEAFF.